This entry lists 22 T cell receptor beta chains sequenced from one sample in a study of T-cell memory formation after mild COVID-19. A single record per CDR3 protein comes from TCRdb applying MiXCR to the 5' RACE reads. The sample contains roughly 350,000 distinct CDR3 sequences, around 13% of which appear only once. Material for sequencing was PBMCs or a T cell subset sorted from them (not recorded which). All receptors derive from a man aged 18 to 30 who had mild COVID-19 (a few samples of this study predate the infection). Cell type and time point are not known.

V usage is TRBV12-3 or TRBV12-4 and J usage is TRBJ2-5, with unresolved D. Between the trimmed V and J ends, which lost 5 bases and 2 bases, there was a span of 12 bases. This CDR3 is built from 14 residues. CDR3 region: CASSPTLGQETQYF. CDR3 nucleotides: TGTGCCAGCAGTCCTACCTTGGGGCAAGAGACCCAGTACTTC.

The rearrangement joins TRBV7-8 to TRBJ1-2, with D perhaps matching TRBD1 (5 bases). CDR3 length: 15 amino acids. V gave up 1 base and J gave up 4 bases, with 13 bases separating them. Germline CDR1 and CDR2: SGHVS and FQNEAQ. CDR3 coding DNA: TGTGCCAGCAGCTTAGTGCTGGGGGTCAGCTATGGCTACACCTTC. Translated: CASSLVLGVSYGYTF.

The chain joins TRBV6-2 or TRBV6-3 to TRBJ1-3; unclear D gene. Germline V gene data show CDR1 as MNHEY and CDR2 as SVGEGT. Trimming stripped 4 bases from V and 3 bases from J, with 7 bases between. The CDR3 covers 13 residues. Here the CDR3 DNA reads TGTGCCAGCAGTTGGGAGGTTGGAAACACCATATATTTT. As protein: CASSWEVGNTIYF.

The chain carries TRBV12-3 or TRBV12-4 and TRBJ2-7; D is possibly TRBD1 (6 bases). This CDR3 has 14 residues. Trimming left V 3 bases short and J 5 bases short, with 14 bases between. This CDR3 is CASSFLQGKNEQYF. CDR3 in DNA: TGTGCCAGCAGTTTTCTCCAGGGGAAGAACGAGCAGTACTTC.

This clonotype was counted only a few times. The V gene is TRBV7-3, the J gene TRBJ1-1; 8 bases fit TRBD1. V was pared by 5 bases and J by 5 bases, with 4 bases of the junction left unmatched. This CDR3 has 13 residues. Germline loops: CDR1 SGHTA, CDR2 FQGTGA. CDR3 bases: TGTGCCAGCAGCAGGGACAGGCGAACTGAAGCTTTCTTT. It encodes CASSRDRRTEAFF. The variable domain in full, with the rest retrieved from reference TRBV7-3 and TRBJ1-1, is GAGVSQTPSNKVTEKGKYVELRCDPISGHTALYWYRQSLGQGPEFLIYFQGTGAADDSGLPNDRFFAVRPEGSVSTLKIQRTERGDSAVYLCASSRDRRTEAFFGQGTRLTVV.

The chain is built from TRBV3-1 and TRBJ2-3; D uncertain. The CDR3 sequence is 14 residues long. Trimming removed 0 bases at V and 9 bases at J, with 13 bases between. CDR1 and CDR2 (germline): LGHDT, YNNKEL (reference sequence). The CDR3 DNA is TGTGCCAGCAGCCAAGATGGCAGCTACCCGACGCAGTATTTT. Translating it yields CASSQDGSYPTQYF.

This clonotype has a handful of counts. The genes are TRBV27 and TRBJ2-7, with TRBD2 identical over 10 bases. The trim removed 3 bases at V and 4 bases at J, leaving 6 bases unmatched. The length of the CDR3 is 15 residues. The V gene's germline CDR1 is MNHEY and CDR2 SMNVEV (reference sequence). This CDR3 is CASSLSSGGIYEQYF. The CDR3, as DNA: TGTGCCAGCAGTTTGTCTAGCGGGGGTATTTACGAGCAGTACTTC.

This chain uses TRBV7-2 with TRBJ2-3; 10 bases map to TRBD2. Germline lookup yields CDR1 SGHTA and CDR2 FQGNSA. The CDR3 has 17 amino acids. Losses at the gene ends were 3 bases for V and 6 bases for J; bases not matched to a gene: 12. CDR3 sequence reads: CASSFRLLAGGRDTQYF. In DNA form, the CDR3 reads TGTGCCAGCAGCTTTCGACTCTTAGCGGGGGGCCGGGATACGCAGTATTTT.

The rearrangement joins TRBV5-1 to TRBJ2-2, with D unresolved. This CDR3 is built from 16 residues. Germline V CDR1 and CDR2: SGHRS, YFSETQ. The V end was cut by 3 bases, the J end by 3 bases, with 15 bases between. The CDR3 DNA follows: TGCGCCAGCAGCTCTAGGACGTTCGTTGACACCGGGGAGCTGTTTTTT. Its protein product is CASSSRTFVDTGELFF. The whole variable domain, remainder taken from reference TRBV5-1 and TRBJ2-2, is KAGVTQTPRYLIKTRGQQVTLSCSPISGHRSVSWYQQTPGQGLQFLFEYFSETQRNKGNFPGRFSGRQFSNSRSEMNVSTLELGDSALYLCASSSRTFVDTGELFFGEGSRLTVL.

This clonotype has just a few counts. The chain couples TRBV5-1 to TRBJ2-5; 15 nucleotides align to TRBD2. V was clipped by 3 bases and J by 5 bases; unmatched bases: 8. The CDR3 is made up of 17 amino acids. Germline CDR1 reads SGHRS; CDR2 reads YFSETQ. The chain's CDR3 is CASSYSRTSGGVETQYF. CDR3 coding DNA: TGCGCCAGCAGCTATTCCCGGACTAGCGGGGGGGTGGAGACCCAGTACTTC.

This clonotype has a handful of counts. V gene TRBV4-1 combines with J gene TRBJ1-1, with D hard to call. In germline, CDR1 is MGHRA, CDR2 YSYEKL. V was pared by 0 bases and J by 5 bases, with 10 bases between. CDR3 size: 14 residues. The chain's CDR3 is CASSQESAATEAFF. CDR3 DNA: TGCGCCAGCAGCCAAGAATCTGCTGCAACTGAAGCTTTCTTT.

The chain carries TRBV29-1 and TRBJ2-7, with D possibly called TRBD1 or TRBD2 (5 bases each). V lost 7 bases to trimming and J lost 3 bases, with 19 bases between them. Germline V gene sequence: CDR1 SQVTM, CDR2 ANQGSEA. The CDR3 has 14 amino acids. The CDR3 region is CSGLRDGGDYEQYF. In DNA form, the CDR3 reads TGCAGCGGACTCCGGGACGGTGGCGACTACGAGCAGTACTTC.

At least ten counts were recorded for this clonotype. The rearrangement uses TRBV6-4 and TRBJ2-3; 10 nucleotides agree with TRBD2. CDR1 MRHNA and CDR2 SNTAGT come from the germline V gene. The V gene end was trimmed by 4 bases and the J gene end by 1 base; junction bases not matched to a gene: 2. This CDR3 region has 15 residues. This chain's CDR3 is CASSATSGGTDTQYF. The CDR3 DNA reads as TGTGCCAGCAGTGCAACTAGCGGGGGCACAGATACGCAGTATTTT.

This clonotype has at least ten counts. The V call is TRBV28, the J call TRBJ1-1; D ambiguous. The CDR3 covers 14 residues. The germline V gene has CDR1 MDHEN and CDR2 SYDVKM. V was trimmed by 2 bases and J by 5 bases, leaving 12 bases between them. The CDR3 DNA is TGTGCCAGCAGTTTAGCTCCGGGAGGGACTGAAGCTTTCTTT. Its translation is CASSLAPGGTEAFF.

This clonotype has more than one count but fewer than ten. J is TRBJ2-7 and V is TRBV5-1, with 8 positions matching TRBD1. The CDR3 is 14 residues long. The V gene's germline CDR1 is SGHRS and CDR2 YFSETQ. The trim removed 3 bases at V and 4 bases at J, leaving 6 bases unmatched. Here the CDR3 DNA reads TGCGCCAGCAGCTGGGGGACAGGAGATTACGAGCAGTACGTC. As protein: CASSWGTGDYEQYV.

The V and J genes are TRBV7-6 and TRBJ2-1; no reliable D call. In germline, CDR1 is SGHVS, CDR2 FNYEAQ. CDR3 length: 13 residues. V was cut by 6 bases and J by 0 bases, with 6 bases left in between. The CDR3 sequence is CASSNPSYNEQFF. The DNA of the CDR3 is TGTGCCAGCAGTAACCCCTCCTACAATGAGCAGTTCTTC.

The table lists this clonotype with a few counts. The chain links TRBV5-4 to TRBJ2-3; D not resolved. Germline V gene lookup returns CDR1 SGHNT and CDR2 YYREEE (reference sequence). The CDR3 spans 14 residues. Trimming removed 4 bases at V and 0 bases at J, with 9 bases between. The CDR3 region is CASSLRTSTDTQYF. The CDR3 nucleotides read TGTGCCAGCAGCCTCCGGACGAGCACAGATACGCAGTATTTT.

The V call is TRBV6-1, the J call TRBJ2-3; D is possibly TRBD2 (7 bases). Germline CDR1 is MNHNS and CDR2 is SASEGT. V lost 4 bases and J 0 bases, leaving 17 bases between the germline ends. The CDR3 contains 17 residues. The CDR3 DNA sequence: TGTGCCAGCAGTGCGGGAGGACAGAGTAGAAGCACAGATACGCAGTATTTT. This gives the protein CASSAGGQSRSTDTQYF.

In its sample, this clonotype was seen a few times. The chain is built from TRBV5-4 and TRBJ2-1; unclear D gene. The CDR3 covers 15 residues. The V end lost 2 bases, the J end lost 0 bases, and 9 bases lay between the germline ends. CDR1 SGHNT and CDR2 YYREEE come from the germline V gene (reference sequence). The CDR3 protein is CASSLREVSYNEQFF. The CDR3 DNA sequence: TGTGCCAGCAGCTTAAGAGAGGTCTCCTACAATGAGCAGTTCTTC.

The V gene is TRBV24-1, the J gene TRBJ2-3, with 7 bases matching TRBD2. The CDR3 totals 13 residues. V gave up 12 bases and J gave up 1 base; unmatched junction bases: 6. CDR1 and CDR2 (germline): KGHDR, SFDVKD. CDR3: CAALTSGTDTQYF. CDR3 in DNA: TGTGCCGCGCTTACTAGCGGCACAGATACGCAGTATTTT.

The rearrangement links TRBV5-6 to TRBJ1-1, with 10 bases identical to TRBD1. CDR3 length: 15 amino acids. After removal of 4 bases from V and 2 bases from J, the junction contained 5 bases not matched to a gene. Germline V CDR1 and CDR2: SGHDT, YYEEEE. This CDR3 reads CASSGGTGANTEAFF. The CDR3 bases are TGTGCCAGCAGCGGGGGGACAGGGGCCAACACTGAAGCTTTCTTT.

This clonotype appeared a few times. The CDR3 here is CASSLISQETQYF. Written as DNA, the CDR3 is TGCGCCAGCAGCTTGATTTCGCAAGAGACCCAGTACTTC. This chain joins TRBV5-1 and TRBJ2-5; D unclear. V lost 1 base to trimming and J lost 2 bases, with 6 bases between them. The CDR3 sequence is 13 residues long. The germline gives CDR1 SGHRS, CDR2 YFSETQ.